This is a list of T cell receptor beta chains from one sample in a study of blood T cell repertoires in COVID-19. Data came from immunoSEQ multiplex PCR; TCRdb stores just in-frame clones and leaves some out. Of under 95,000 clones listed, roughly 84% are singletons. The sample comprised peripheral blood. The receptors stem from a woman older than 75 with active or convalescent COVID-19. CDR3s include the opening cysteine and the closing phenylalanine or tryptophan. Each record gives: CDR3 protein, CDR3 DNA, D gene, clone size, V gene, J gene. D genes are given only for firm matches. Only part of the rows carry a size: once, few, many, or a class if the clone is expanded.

CDR3: CASSTGLAHEQFF
DNA: TGCGCCAGCAGCACCGGACTAGCGCACGAGCAGTTCTTC
D: TRBD2
size: -
V: TRBV5-1
J: TRBJ2-1

CDR3: CAISGGPGRAADTQYF
DNA: TGTGCCATCAGTGGCGGCCCGGGGAGGGCAGCAGATACGCAGTATTTT
D: TRBD2
size: -
V: TRBV10-3
J: TRBJ2-3

CDR3: CASRRGTSGSIEQFF
DNA: TGTGCCAGCAGACGCGGGACTAGCGGGAGTATTGAGCAGTTCTTC
D: TRBD2
size: few
V: TRBV11-2
J: TRBJ2-1

CDR3: CASSSPGLADNEQFF
DNA: TGCGCCAGCAGCTCTCCGGGACTAGCGGACAATGAGCAGTTCTTC
D: TRBD2
size: once
V: TRBV5-1
J: TRBJ2-1

CDR3: CASSVGQGPYEQYF
DNA: TGTGCCAGCAGTGTGGGACAGGGTCCCTACGAGCAGTACTTC
D: TRBD1
size: -
V: TRBV2
J: TRBJ2-7

CDR3: CASSPGGLAGSTDTQYF
DNA: TGTGCCAGCTCACCGGGGGGGCTAGCGGGAAGCACAGATACGCAGTATTTT
D: TRBD2
size: -
V: TRBV18
J: TRBJ2-3

CDR3: CASSFSRDSEAFF
DNA: TGCGCCAGCAGCTTTTCCCGGGACAGTGAAGCTTTCTTT
D: TRBD1
size: once
V: TRBV5-1
J: TRBJ1-1

CDR3: CASSVGQGPYEQYF
DNA: TGCGCCAGCAGCGTGGGACAGGGACCCTACGAGCAGTACTTC
D: TRBD1
size: -
V: TRBV5-1
J: TRBJ2-7

CDR3: CASSPSQGAREKLFF
DNA: TGTGCCAGCAGCCCTAGTCAGGGGGCAAGGGAAAAACTGTTTTTT
D: TRBD1
size: -
V: TRBV7-9
J: TRBJ1-4

CDR3: CASSRGVAYNEQFF
DNA: TGCGCCAGCAGCCGGGGGGTAGCCTACAATGAGCAGTTCTTC
D: TRBD2
size: -
V: TRBV5-1
J: TRBJ2-1